Below, one T cell receptor beta chain is given with its context. Its antigen is currently unknown. This entry belongs to a study of cytomegalovirus exposure and HLA in healthy donors. Germline trimming cut 5 bases from V and 2 bases from J; bases unmatched to any gene: 4. Germline loops: CDR1 LNHDA, CDR2 SQIVND (reference sequence). The CDR3 runs 16 residues. Study-level findings and limits: Productive rates of about 90% or about 30% were seen for most TCR beta V segments in an earlier analysis. Among TCR beta chains of equal frequency, HLA-associated ones were more clonally expanded in a later analysis.

A multiplex PCR was run with 60 Vbeta primers and 13 Jbeta primers. Measured with immunoSEQ multiplex PCR; TCRdb has only the in-frame clones, and not every one. Altogether approximately 88,000 clones are present, around 74% being singletons, with the ten largest covering under 8%. The chain uses TRBV19 and TRBJ2-6, with 9 bases identical to TRBD1. The sequence came from a man aged 50 to 59 in good health and CMV-seropositive. Sequencing was done on a sample of PBMCs. The CDR3 DNA sequence: TGTGCCAGTAGTCCTCGGGACAGGGCTGGGGCCAACGTCCTGACTTTC. Amino acids: CASSPRDRAGANVLTF.